A selection of T cell receptor beta chains follows, all from one sample in a study of Graves' ophthalmopathy and Graves' hyperthyroidism. TCRdb reprocessed the multiplex PCR reads via MiXCR and lists one record per CDR3 protein. Here the sample spans 170,000 or so distinct CDR3 sequences, 30% to 45% being singletons. Sequencing was performed on peripheral blood. The receptor source for this set is a woman aged 40-49 years with Graves' ophthalmopathy. Each CDR3 is given with its conserved first and last residue. The D gene is left open where the match is weak. A clone size is listed for some rows: how often the clone was seen (once, few, many), or a class if it is expanded.

>TRBV6-9|-|TRBJ1-6|-
CASSSTRALHF
TGTGCCAGCAGTTCGACAAGGGCCCTCCACTTT
>TRBV5-1|-|TRBJ2-7|many
CASSPGGGSDEQYF
TGCGCCAGCAGCCCAGGGGGGGGTTCTGACGAGCAGTACTTC
>TRBV28|-|TRBJ1-5|-
CASRGPGAQPQHF
TGTGCCAGCAGGGGTCCAGGGGCTCAGCCCCAGCATTTT
>TRBV27|-|TRBJ2-7|few
CASSSRPGPSYEQYF
TGTGCCAGCAGTTCCCGTCCCGGACCCTCCTACGAGCAGTACTTC
>TRBV28|-|TRBJ2-7|many
CASSLPPGGEQYF
TGTGCCAGCAGTTTACCTCCAGGGGGGGAGCAGTACTTC
>TRBV9|TRBD2|TRBJ2-5|many
CASSAGLAGAQETQYF
TGTGCCAGCAGCGCAGGACTAGCGGGGGCCCAAGAGACCCAGTACTTC
>TRBV28|-|TRBJ1-1|many
CASRPFPLVGGGKAFF
TGTGCCAGCAGACCTTTTCCCCTGGTGGGAGGGGGAAAGGCTTTCTTT
>TRBV6-5|TRBD2|TRBJ2-2|many
CASSYLLAGGNTGELFF
TGTGCCAGCAGTTACCTCTTAGCGGGAGGGAACACCGGGGAGCTGTTTTTT
>TRBV6-2/TRBV6-3|-|TRBJ2-2|-
CASSYSQLRDSGGELFF
TGTGCCAGCAGTTACTCTCAACTCCGGGACTCCGGGGGGGAGCTGTTTTTT
>TRBV20-1|-|TRBJ1-6|-
CSARRGGGPPLHF
TGCAGTGCTAGAAGGGGGGGGGGACCACCCCTCCACTTT
>TRBV6-4|TRBD2|TRBJ2-5|-
CASSDQRGVQETQYF
TGTGCCAGCAGTGATCAGCGGGGGGTACAAGAGACCCAGTACTTC
>TRBV28|TRBD1|TRBJ1-2|few
CASSARVDRGHGYTF
TGTGCCAGCAGCGCGAGGGTTGACAGGGGGCATGGCTACACCTTC
>TRBV6-2/TRBV6-3|-|TRBJ2-7|-
CASKFLADSYEQYF
TGTGCCAGCAAGTTTTTAGCGGACTCCTACGAGCAGTACTTC
>TRBV11-1|-|TRBJ1-1|many
CASSLSGRSYHAFF
TGTGCCAGCAGCCTAAGTGGGCGTTCCTATCATGCTTTCTTT
>TRBV6-5|TRBD1|TRBJ1-5|many
CASSSTKDRGGQPQHF
TGTGCCAGCAGCAGCACCAAAGACAGGGGCGGCCAGCCCCAGCATTTT
>TRBV6-2/TRBV6-3|TRBD1|TRBJ2-7|many
CASSSQDRGGYEQYF
TGTGCCAGCAGTTCCCAGGACAGGGGAGGCTACGAGCAGTACTTC
>TRBV7-3|TRBD2|TRBJ2-7|many
CASSAGGSYEQYF
TGTGCCAGCAGCGCGGGAGGGTCCTACGAGCAGTACTTC
>TRBV13|TRBD1|TRBJ1-5|few
CASSRGQGMPQHF
TGTGCCAGCAGCCGAGGACAGGGAATGCCCCAGCATTTT
>TRBV6-5|-|TRBJ1-1|many
CASNKVSNTEAFF
TGTGCCAGCAACAAAGTGTCGAACACTGAAGCTTTCTTT
>TRBV6-1|-|TRBJ1-1|-
CASSDLVRWNLEAFF
TGTGCCAGCAGTGACCTGGTTAGATGGAACCTTGAAGCTTTCTTT
>TRBV6-2/TRBV6-3|-|TRBJ1-1|-
CASKKGDILNTEAFF
TGTGCCAGCAAAAAAGGCGACATTCTGAACACTGAAGCTTTCTTT
>TRBV7-9|TRBD2|TRBJ2-7|many
CASSRERGYEQYF
TGTGCCAGCAGTCGGGAGCGGGGCTACGAGCAGTACTTC
>TRBV27|-|TRBJ1-5|-
CASSLWAGNQPQHF
TGTGCCAGCAGCCTCTGGGCAGGAAATCAGCCCCAGCATTTT
>TRBV30|-|TRBJ2-5|-
CAWGEETQYF
TGTGCCTGGGGTGAGGAGACCCAGTACTTC
>TRBV28|-|TRBJ1-3|many
CASSLPGGTGNTIYF
TGTGCCAGCAGTTTACCCGGGGGCACTGGAAACACCATATATTTT
>TRBV11-2|TRBD2|TRBJ2-2|many
CASSAFAGGTGELFF
TGTGCCAGCAGCGCCTTTGCGGGAGGCACCGGGGAGCTGTTTTTT
>TRBV6-2/TRBV6-3|-|TRBJ2-7|many
CASSYNGRLEQYF
TGTGCCAGCAGTTACAATGGCCGACTCGAGCAGTACTTC
>TRBV6-6|TRBD1|TRBJ2-2|-
CASLPDRQGAYTGELFF
TGTGCCAGCTTACCCGATCGACAGGGGGCATACACCGGGGAGCTGTTTTTT
>TRBV28|-|TRBJ2-7|many
CASSFGTSFDEQYF
TGTGCCAGCAGTTTCGGTACTAGTTTTGACGAGCAGTACTTC
>TRBV28|-|TRBJ2-7|-
CASSLGGRDYEQYF
TGTGCCAGCAGTTTAGGAGGCAGGGACTACGAGCAGTACTTC
>TRBV7-2|TRBD2|TRBJ2-4|-
CASSINPGGIKNIQYF
TGTGCCAGCAGCATAAATCCGGGAGGGATAAAAAACATTCAGTACTTC
>TRBV18|-|TRBJ1-5|many
CASSPPGQPQHF
TGTGCCAGCTCACCACCGGGGCAGCCCCAGCATTTT
>TRBV11-2|-|TRBJ2-5|-
CASSPTLGETQYF
TGTGCCAGCAGTCCGACCCTTGGGGAGACCCAGTACTTC
>TRBV7-9|-|TRBJ2-7|once
CASSLAGVVYEQYF
TGTGCCAGCAGCTTAGCGGGAGTGGTCTACGAGCAGTACTTC
>TRBV6-1|-|TRBJ2-7|many
CASSALGFGEQYF
TGTGCCAGCAGTGCCCTAGGTTTCGGCGAGCAGTACTTC
>TRBV2|TRBD1|TRBJ1-5|many
CASAGQENQPQHF
TGTGCCAGCGCTGGACAGGAGAATCAGCCCCAGCATTTT
>TRBV12-3/TRBV12-4|-|TRBJ1-5|-
CASRTGLEPQHF
TGTGCCAGCAGGACAGGCCTGGAGCCCCAGCATTTT
>TRBV5-1|-|TRBJ1-1|many
CASSWGLGLNTEAFF
TGCGCCAGCAGCTGGGGTCTGGGGTTGAACACTGAAGCTTTCTTT
>TRBV14|-|TRBJ1-2|-
CASSRSHGDGYTF
TGTGCCAGCAGTCGGAGTCACGGGGATGGCTACACCTTC
>TRBV20-1|-|TRBJ1-1|few
CSASQGFDTEAFF
TGCAGTGCTAGTCAGGGATTCGACACTGAAGCTTTCTTT
>TRBV20-1|-|TRBJ2-7|-
CSARGISTYEQYF
TGCAGTGCTAGAGGGATCTCCACCTACGAGCAGTACTTC
>TRBV28|-|TRBJ2-2|-
CASSYRLGGADTGELFF
TGTGCCAGCAGTTACCGCTTAGGGGGGGCGGACACCGGGGAGCTGTTTTTT
>TRBV29-1|TRBD1|TRBJ2-5|many
CSVPGQGGETQYF
TGCAGCGTACCCGGACAGGGTGGCGAGACCCAGTACTTC
>TRBV3-1|-|TRBJ1-1|few
CASSHGTVRNTEAFF
TGTGCCAGCAGCCATGGGACGGTTAGGAACACTGAAGCTTTCTTT
>TRBV6-1|TRBD1|TRBJ1-2|-
CASSESGATGSNYGYTF
TGTGCCAGCAGTGAATCAGGGGCGACAGGGAGCAACTATGGCTACACCTTC